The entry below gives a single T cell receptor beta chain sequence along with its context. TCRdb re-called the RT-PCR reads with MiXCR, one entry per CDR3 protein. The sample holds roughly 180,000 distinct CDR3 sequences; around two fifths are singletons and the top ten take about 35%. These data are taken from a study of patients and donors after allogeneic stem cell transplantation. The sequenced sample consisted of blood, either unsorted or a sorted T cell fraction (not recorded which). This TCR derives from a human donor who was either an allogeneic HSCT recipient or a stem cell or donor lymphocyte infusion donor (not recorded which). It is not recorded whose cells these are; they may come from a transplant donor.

Here the CDR3 DNA reads TGCAGCGTTGAAAGCGGGCGGGACACTGAAGCTTTCTTT. This sequence encodes CSVESGRDTEAFF. This rearrangement joins TRBV29-1 to TRBJ1-1; no definite D call. Germline assignment: CDR1 SQVTM and CDR2 ANQGSEA. The V gene lost 2 bases and the J gene lost 3 bases, with 10 bases spanning the gap. The CDR3 spans 13 residues.